This T cell receptor (beta chain) was observed in a study of blood T cell repertoires in COVID-19. Sequenced by immunoSEQ multiplex PCR; TCRdb stores in-frame clones only, minus some. The sample carries 150,000 to 200,000 clones, about 75% recorded once. This clone was counted a few times. The germline V and J ends were trimmed by 6 bases and 1 base, with 12 bases remaining between them. This CDR3 is built from 15 residues. Germline V gene sequence: CDR1 MNHEY, CDR2 SVGAGI. This chain uses TRBV6-5 with TRBJ2-2, with D possibly being TRBD1 (6 bases). The sample was peripheral blood. This clonotype was sampled from a woman between 65 and 79 years old with acute or convalescent COVID-19. CDR3 coding DNA: TGTGCCAGCAGCTCGAGGGGACAGAACACCGGGGAGCTGTTTTTT. This gives the protein CASSSRGQNTGELFF.